This entry lists 32 T cell receptor beta chains sequenced from one sample in a study of blood T cell repertoires in COVID-19. TCRdb's table, derived via immunoSEQ multiplex PCR, lists solely in-frame clones and lacks some. The repertoire has roughly 250,000 clones, roughly 88% of them found once; the top ten carry more than 1%. Material for sequencing was PBMCs or T cells enriched from blood (not recorded which). These receptors all stem from a woman in her forties with acute COVID-19.

CDR3 nucleotide sequence: TGTGCCATCAGTGACTCACCGGGGGTCCTTAGGCACTATGGCTACACCTTC. Amino acid sequence: CAISDSPGVLRHYGYTF. The chain joins TRBV10-3 to TRBJ1-2; possible D gene TRBD1, 5 bases. V was cut by 3 bases and J by 3 bases, with 20 bases left in between. There are 17 residues in the CDR3. CDR1 and CDR2 from the germline V gene are ENHRY and SYGVKD.

The rearrangement uses TRBV5-1 and TRBJ2-1; a possible D gene is TRBD1 (5 bases). V was cut by 6 bases and J by 2 bases, with 18 bases left in between. Germline loops: CDR1 SGHRS, CDR2 YFSETQ. The CDR3 has 16 amino acids. The CDR3 loop is CASNRDRRGPYNEQFF. As DNA, the CDR3 is TGCGCCAGCAATAGAGACAGAAGGGGCCCCTACAATGAGCAGTTCTTC.

The rearrangement joins TRBV5-1 to TRBJ1-2, with 9 bases matching TRBD1. With V trimmed by 0 bases and J by 2 bases, 11 bases remained unmatched. The CDR3 has 18 amino acids. The germline CDR1 and CDR2 sequences are SGHRS and YFSETQ. CDR3 region: CASSLAGQGEVVNYGYTF. The CDR3 region has the DNA TGCGCCAGCAGCTTGGCGGGACAGGGTGAAGTGGTAAACTATGGCTACACCTTC.

The V and J genes are TRBV2 and TRBJ2-7; D not certain. Germline CDR1 and CDR2: SNHLY and FYNNEI. CDR3 length: 15 residues. V was clipped by 6 bases and J by 3 bases, with 18 bases between them. CDR3 protein: CASRETALPFYEQYF. The CDR3 DNA reads as TGTGCCAGCAGGGAGACTGCACTCCCTTTCTACGAGCAGTACTTC.

The chain joins TRBV6-6 to TRBJ2-7, with 9 bases aligning to TRBD2. The germline gives CDR1 MNHNY, CDR2 SVGAGI (reference sequence). The CDR3 totals 14 residues. J lost 5 bases, V lost 6 bases, and 8 bases had no gene match. This CDR3 reads CASRIAGEPHEQYV. The CDR3 nucleotides are TGTGCCAGCAGGATAGCGGGAGAACCCCACGAGCAGTACGTC.

The rearrangement uses TRBV30 and TRBJ1-6, with 9 bases lining up with TRBD1. This CDR3 contains 16 residues. The junction had 12 bases not matched to a gene; V was cut back by 5 bases and J by 7 bases. Per the germline V gene, CDR1 is GTSNPN and CDR2 is SVGIG (reference sequence). CDR3: CAWAKTGTGINSPLHF. CDR3 coding DNA: TGTGCCTGGGCTAAGACCGGGACAGGGATCAATTCACCCCTCCACTTT.

As to this clone: At one end, the junction sequence differs from germline, possibly due to a read error. CDR3 sequence: CASSPSGLNEQFF. For the CDR3, the DNA is TGTGCTAGCAGCCCCAGCGGGCTCAATGAGCAGTTCTTC. The chain carries TRBV7-7 and TRBJ2-1; D is perhaps TRBD2 (6 bases). The CDR3 extends over 13 amino acids. The germline CDR1 and CDR2 sequences are SSHAT and FNYEAQ (reference sequence).

The chain employs TRBV30 and TRBJ2-1, with D possibly being TRBD2 (6 bases). V shed 0 bases and J shed 8 bases, with 8 bases lying between them. The CDR3 runs 12 residues. CDR1 is GTSNPN, CDR2 SVGIG, per germline (reference sequence). The CDR3 DNA is TGTGCCTGGAGTGTCTCGGGGGATGAGCAGTTCTTC. Encoded protein: CAWSVSGDEQFF.

The genes are TRBV18 and TRBJ1-2, with 7 bases lining up with TRBD1. With V trimmed by 3 bases and J by 5 bases, 9 bases remained unmatched. In germline, CDR1 is KGHSH, CDR2 LQKENI. The CDR3 has 15 residues. The CDR3 loop is CASSPKPGTDYGYTF. CDR3 coding DNA: TGTGCCAGCTCACCGAAGCCCGGGACAGATTATGGCTACACCTTC.

The CDR3 spells CASSSPPGDSERGYTF. CDR3 DNA: TGCGCCAGCAGCTCGCCTCCGGGAGATTCCGAGAGGGGCTACACCTTC. V usage is TRBV5-1 and J usage is TRBJ1-2; no reliable D call. V was clipped by 3 bases and J by 8 bases, with 23 bases between them. The germline CDR1 and CDR2 sequences are SGHRS and YFSETQ. The CDR3 spans 16 residues.

This clone appeared a single time. The chain is built from TRBV6-2 or TRBV6-3 and TRBJ2-7; TRBD1 matches at 10 bases. The CDR3 has 15 amino acids. V was clipped by 5 bases and J by 2 bases; unmatched bases: 6. Germline V gene data show CDR1 as MNHEY and CDR2 as SVGEGT. Here the CDR3 reads CASSRGTGATYEQYV. The CDR3 DNA is TGTGCCAGCAGTAGGGGGACAGGGGCTACCTACGAGCAGTACGTC.

The chain uses TRBV30 and TRBJ1-2, with D hard to call. The germline V gene encodes CDR1 GTSNPN and CDR2 SVGIG (reference sequence). This CDR3 spans 16 amino acids. V was clipped by 0 bases and J by 4 bases, with 18 bases between them. This CDR3 reads CAWSVHRIQLLYGYTF. In DNA, the CDR3 is TGTGCCTGGAGTGTACATAGGATACAGCTCCTCTATGGCTACACCTTC.

J is TRBJ1-1 and V is TRBV4-3; possibly TRBD1 for D (5 bases). Germline lookup yields CDR1 LGHNA and CDR2 YSLEER. V lost 0 bases, J lost 8 bases, and 13 bases lay in between. The length of the CDR3 is 14 residues. CDR3 sequence (DNA): TGCGCCAGCAGCCAAGAACCAGGGTTCGCCGAAGCTTTCTTT. Translating it yields CASSQEPGFAEAFF.

V and J are TRBV5-4 and TRBJ1-5; 9 nucleotides agree with TRBD1. The ends lost 0 bases at V and 5 bases at J; junction bases unmatched: 9. Germline V gives CDR1 SGHNT, CDR2 YYREEE (reference sequence). This CDR3 has 17 amino acids. The CDR3 nucleotides read TGTGCCAGCAGCTTGGGATCTGGACAGGGGATTCATCAGCCCCAGCATTTT. It specifies CASSLGSGQGIHQPQHF.

The chain combines TRBV3-1 (or the pseudogene TRBV3-2) with TRBJ1-1, with D possibly being TRBD1 (5 bases). The CDR3 loop spans 13 amino acids. The germline V gene encodes CDR1 LGHDT and CDR2 YNNKEL (reference sequence). V was pared by 10 bases and J by 2 bases, with 14 bases between. For the CDR3, the DNA is TGTGCCACGACCTTCGGGGGTAACACTGAAGCTTTCTTT. The encoded protein is CATTFGGNTEAFF.

The chain is built from TRBV7-9 and TRBJ1-2, with D tentatively TRBD1 (5 bases). Germline CDR1 SEHNR, CDR2 FQNEAQ (reference sequence). CDR3 length equals 16 residues. Trimming shortened V by 1 base and J by 7 bases, and 19 bases separated the two germline ends. CDR3 coding DNA: TGTGCCAGCAGCTTAGGGGCCCCGAGGATGGGACTTGGCTACACCTTC. Translating it yields CASSLGAPRMGLGYTF.

The V call is TRBV7-9, the J call TRBJ2-6; D remains ambiguous. The CDR3 length is 15 residues. Trimming cost V 1 base and J 1 base, with 5 bases left between them. The germline gives CDR1 SEHNR, CDR2 FQNEAQ (reference sequence). In nucleotides, the CDR3 is TGTGCCAGCAGCTTAGGAGCATCTGGGGCCAACGTCCTGACTTTC. Translation gives CASSLGASGANVLTF. The full variable domain, completed using reference TRBV7-9 and TRBJ2-6, is DTGVSQNPRHKITKRGQNVTFRCDPISEHNRLYWYRQTLGQGPEFLTYFQNEAQLEKSRLLSDRFSAERPKGSFSTLEIQRTEQGDSAMYLCASSLGASGANVLTFGAGSRLTVL.

This chain connects TRBV15 to TRBJ2-7; 11 nucleotides agree with TRBD2. V shed 2 bases, J shed 0 bases, and the junction held 15 bases outside the gene matches. The CDR3 runs 20 residues. CDR1 is LNHNV and CDR2 is YYDKDF in the germline V gene (reference sequence). The CDR3 loop reads CATSRPPRGLADDNSYEQYF. The DNA for the CDR3 is TGTGCCACCAGCAGACCTCCGAGGGGACTAGCGGACGACAACTCCTACGAGCAGTACTTC.

The genes are TRBV10-3 and TRBJ1-2; a weak D match, TRBD1 (6 bases). Trimming stripped 7 bases from V and 2 bases from J, with 17 bases between. CDR1 and CDR2 (germline): ENHRY, SYGVKD. The CDR3 length is 15 residues. This chain's CDR3 is CAINKRQEENYGYTF. CDR3 nucleotide sequence: TGTGCCATCAACAAAAGACAGGAAGAGAACTATGGCTACACCTTC.

The rearrangement links TRBV7-9 to TRBJ1-1; perhaps TRBD1 as D (5 bases). Trimming left V 5 bases short and J 0 bases short, with 16 bases between. CDR1 SEHNR and CDR2 FQNEAQ come from the germline V gene (reference sequence). The CDR3 length is 16 residues. CDR3 in amino acids: CASSERQILLNTEAFF. DNA for the CDR3: TGTGCCAGCAGCGAACGACAGATCCTATTGAACACTGAAGCTTTCTTT.

The gene calls are TRBV9 and TRBJ1-1; 8 positions match TRBD1. The V gene end was trimmed by 4 bases and the J gene end by 5 bases; junction bases not matched to a gene: 7. There are 14 residues in the CDR3. Germline assignment: CDR1 SGDLS and CDR2 YYNGEE. CDR3 nucleotide sequence: TGTGCCAGCAGCCGACAGGGGTGGGGGACTGAAGCTTTCTTT. As protein: CASSRQGWGTEAFF.

This CDR3 is CASSATSGRAVDTQYF. The CDR3 DNA follows: TGTGCCAGCAGCGCGACTAGCGGGAGGGCCGTAGATACGCAGTATTTT. The chain uses TRBV9 and TRBJ2-3, with TRBD2 identical over 14 bases. The V and J ends lost 3 bases and 5 bases, in that order; junction bases with no gene match: 5. The CDR3 has 16 amino acids. The germline V gene encodes CDR1 SGDLS and CDR2 YYNGEE.

J is TRBJ2-3 and V is TRBV2, with TRBD2 identical over 10 bases. Trimming at V came to 3 bases and at J to 5 bases, leaving 5 bases not matched to a gene. The CDR3 sequence is 15 residues long. CDR1 and CDR2 from the germline V gene are SNHLY and FYNNEI. The CDR3 here is CASSEMGLAIDTQYF. The CDR3 DNA follows: TGTGCCAGCAGTGAGATGGGACTAGCGATAGATACGCAGTATTTT.

The chain has TRBV6-5 and TRBJ2-1; 11 positions agree with TRBD2. Germline assignment: CDR1 MNHEY and CDR2 SVGAGI. The V and J ends lost 5 bases and 15 bases, in that order; junction bases with no gene match: 12. The CDR3 runs to 14 residues. The chain's CDR3 is CASSLLSSGRSRFF. CDR3 in DNA: TGTGCCAGCAGTCTTCTGTCTAGCGGGAGGAGCCGGTTCTTC.

This chain links TRBV9 with TRBJ2-1; TRBD1 aligns across 11 bases. The length of the CDR3 is 16 residues. CDR1 is SGDLS, CDR2 YYNGEE, per germline. V was pared by 3 bases and J by 6 bases, with 8 bases of the junction left unmatched. The DNA of the CDR3 is TGTGCCAGCAGCGCCTTGGACAGGGGGCCATTCAATGAGCAGTTCTTC. This codes for CASSALDRGPFNEQFF.

The rearrangement uses TRBV6-6 and TRBJ1-5, with D tentatively TRBD1 (6 bases). The germline CDR1 and CDR2 sequences are MNHNY and SVGAGI (reference sequence). V was pared by 6 bases and J by 6 bases, with 18 bases between. CDR3 length: 15 residues. CDR3 sequence (DNA): TGTGCCAGCAGAGATCTAGGGGGTTGGGTTCAGCCCCAGCATTTT. Translating gives CASRDLGGWVQPQHF.

The chain joins TRBV28 to TRBJ2-3, with 8 bases matching TRBD1. J gave up 5 bases and V 7 bases, and 17 bases lay outside the gene matches. The CDR3 loop spans 17 amino acids. Per the germline V gene, CDR1 is MDHEN and CDR2 is SYDVKM. DNA of the CDR3: TGTGCCAGCACCCCCTGGGACAGGAAAACCCGAGGAGATACGCAGTATTTT. Translating it yields CASTPWDRKTRGDTQYF.

The rearrangement links TRBV2 to TRBJ1-6, with D possibly TRBD1 on 5 matching bases. The CDR3 has 15 amino acids. V lost 1 base and J lost 6, with 10 bases in between. Germline V gene lookup returns CDR1 SNHLY and CDR2 FYNNEI. This CDR3 is CASSEVETANSPLHF. The CDR3 coding sequence is TGTGCCAGCAGTGAAGTAGAGACAGCTAATTCACCCCTCCACTTT.

The V call is TRBV10-2, the J call TRBJ2-2; tentative D call: TRBD2 (5 bases). Trimming took 6 bases from V and 6 from J, leaving 11 bases between them. The CDR3 contains 13 residues. CDR1 and CDR2 from the germline V gene are WSHSY and SAAADI. The CDR3 spells CASRTSGAGELFF. The DNA for the CDR3 is TGCGCCAGCAGAACTAGTGGGGCCGGGGAGCTGTTTTTT.

This clone was seen once. This chain uses TRBV6-1 with TRBJ2-7; 8 nucleotides match TRBD1. Germline CDR1 reads MNHNS; CDR2 reads SASEGT. The CDR3 length is 17 residues. V dropped 4 bases and J dropped 0; count of bases not matched to a gene: 11. The DNA of the CDR3 is TGTGCCAGCAGTGCTCCTAGGGACAGGCCTTTCTCCTACGAGCAGTACTTC. Translation: CASSAPRDRPFSYEQYF.

The rearrangement uses TRBV24-1 and TRBJ2-2, with D unresolved. Germline V CDR1 and CDR2: KGHDR, SFDVKD. This CDR3 region has 13 residues. V was clipped by 6 bases and J by 2 bases, with 6 bases between them. The CDR3 sequence is CATSRSNTGELFF. The DNA of the CDR3 is TGTGCCACCAGTCGCAGTAACACCGGGGAGCTGTTTTTT.

The chain combines TRBV19 with TRBJ1-1, with D tentatively TRBD1 (6 bases). Trimming stripped 9 bases from V and 1 base from J, with 9 bases between. The germline CDR1 and CDR2 sequences are LNHDA and SQIVND (reference sequence). The CDR3 consists of 12 residues. Written as DNA, the CDR3 is TGTGCCAGCCCCAGGGGGAACACTGAAGCTTTCTTT. Translation gives CASPRGNTEAFF.